This TCR beta chain was found in a study of blood T cell repertoires in COVID-19. Study context: COVID-19 samples, acute and convalescent, were from the United States, Italy and Spain. Sources were T cells, B-cell-depleted T cells, or PBMCs; the material itself was cDNA or gDNA.

Study processing details: Estimates of nucleated cell counts were drawn from the amplification of reference gene primers. Profiled with immunoSEQ multiplex PCR; TCRdb holds only in-frame clones, not every one. That table gives V, J and clone size, and the DNA gave D and trimming. The sample has 110,000 to 150,000 clones, around 85% seen once. V lost 3 bases and J lost 1, with 22 bases in between. This CDR3 is 18 amino acids long. The germline CDR1 and CDR2 sequences are SGHKS and YYEKEE (reference sequence). The chain uses TRBV5-5 and TRBJ1-2; tentatively, D is TRBD1 (5 bases). The TCR was taken from a woman older than 75 with acute or convalescent COVID-19. Material for sequencing was peripheral blood. The CDR3, as DNA: TGTGCCAGCAGCTCCGCCCCCGTAACTGGGGCTCATAACTATGGCTACACCTTC. Translation gives CASSSAPVTGAHNYGYTF.